The present T cell receptor (beta chain) was sequenced within a study of cytomegalovirus exposure and HLA in healthy donors. The study, taken as a whole, reports: Per a prior analysis, the majority of TCR beta V segments were productive roughly 87% or roughly 30% of the time. Reportedly, HLA-A and HLA-B alleles of most subjects were accurately predicted from TCR beta.

This clone was counted between two and nine times. Its antigen remains unidentified. The CDR3 extends over 13 amino acids. The trim removed 5 bases at V and 7 bases at J, leaving 7 bases unmatched. The germline CDR1 and CDR2 sequences are MDHEN and SYDVKM. The PCR contained 60 Vbeta and 13 Jbeta primers. The protocol was immunoSEQ multiplex PCR, while the TCRdb copy is restricted to in-frame clones and leaves out a portion. The repertoire consists of about 150,000 clones, with about 76% occurring once and the leading ten covering 7.7%. Nominally healthy donors were sampled, though unrecorded immune exposures were likely.

This receptor was taken from a man in his thirties or forties in good health and CMV-seropositive. This sequence joins TRBV28 and TRBJ1-2, with TRBD1 matching over 7 bases. Sequenced sample: PBMCs. CDR3: CASSPGGGIGYTF. The CDR3 DNA reads TGTGCCAGCAGTCCGGGAGGGGGCATTGGCTACACCTTC.